This TCR beta chain was retrieved from a study of long-term antiretroviral therapy in people with HIV. For the study at large: Specimens dating back about a decade before the 2015 immediate-ART recommendation are the oldest included.

Regarding the study as a whole: Clonal expansions arising prior to ART prevailed in the repertoire at every time point.

This CDR3 has 13 amino acids. The ends lost 7 bases at V and 2 bases at J; junction bases unmatched: 4. CDR1 SQVTM and CDR2 ANQGSEA come from the germline V gene. This clone was recorded a few times. As yet, its antigen is unknown. Sequencing relied on immunoSEQ assay v3.0, run at survey level. Assay: immunoSEQ multiplex PCR; the TCRdb copy retains only in-frame clones and omits some. The sample has about 29,000 clones, over 80% seen once. Sequenced here: unsorted PBMCs, sampled 3.2 years before starting antiretroviral therapy. This rearrangement joins TRBV29-1 to TRBJ2-3; 9 bases line up with TRBD2. The sequence was obtained from a man in his fifties with HIV. DNA for the CDR3: TGCAGCGGAGCGGGGGGCCACACAGATACGCAGTATTTT. It is translated as CSGAGGHTDTQYF.